One sample yielded the 8 T cell receptor beta chains listed below, sequenced in a study of PD-1 blockade in classical Hodgkin lymphoma. Relapses following autologous stem cell transplantation were seen in all patients, with brentuximab vedotin exposure varying. Produced via immunoSEQ multiplex PCR; TCRdb's table is partial and in-frame only. The sample has some 60,000 clones; over 75% are singletons. Source: peripheral blood mononuclear cells (PBMCs), taken at baseline. These receptor sequences come from a human donor with classical Hodgkin lymphoma.

The chain joins TRBV7-6 to TRBJ2-7; 8 nucleotides line up with TRBD1. Losses at the gene ends were 2 bases for V and 5 bases for J; bases not matched to a gene: 5. Germline assignment: CDR1 SGHVS and CDR2 FNYEAQ. This CDR3 is built from 14 residues. The CDR3 DNA reads TGTGCCAGCAGCTTACGACAGGGGAACAACGAGCAGTACTTC. Its protein product is CASSLRQGNNEQYF.

The V gene is TRBV4-1, the J gene TRBJ1-4; D gene ambiguous. Germline V gene data show CDR1 as MGHRA and CDR2 as YSYEKL. V lost 0 bases and J 6 bases, leaving 14 bases between the germline ends. The CDR3 extends over 16 amino acids. CDR3 in amino acids: CASSQDYGNKDEKLFF. CDR3 DNA sequence: TGCGCCAGCAGCCAAGATTACGGGAACAAGGATGAAAAACTGTTTTTT.

In this sample, this clone turned up a few times. The rearrangement joins TRBV5-1 to TRBJ2-7, with D tentatively TRBD2 (7 bases). Per germline, CDR1 SGHRS and CDR2 YFSETQ. The CDR3 runs 15 residues. Trimming took off 6 bases at V and 4 bases at J, with 20 bases between the two ends. Here the CDR3 reads CASKVGAGDNYEQYF. The CDR3 nucleotides read TGCGCCAGCAAAGTAGGGGCGGGGGACAATTACGAGCAGTACTTC.

The chain links TRBV19 to TRBJ1-2; unclear D gene. With 3 bases removed from V and 8 bases from J, the gap between germline ends came to 19 bases. CDR3 length: 15 amino acids. Germline-derived CDR1 and CDR2 are LNHDA and SQIVND (reference sequence). As DNA, the CDR3 is TGTGCCAGTAGTATCTTGCGGGGTGAGGGTGACGGCTACACCTTC. Its protein product is CASSILRGEGDGYTF.

This sequence joins TRBV19 and TRBJ1-3, with a weak D call TRBD1 (6 bases). The CDR3 is 17 amino acids. V was cut by 0 bases and J by 2 bases, with 14 bases left in between. CDR1 LNHDA and CDR2 SQIVND come from the germline V gene (reference sequence). The DNA of the CDR3 is TGTGCCAGTAGTATAGACCACGGCGGGACACCTGGAAACACCATATATTTT. This sequence encodes CASSIDHGGTPGNTIYF.

The gene calls are TRBV6-1 and TRBJ2-7; D perhaps matches TRBD2 (5 bases). The CDR3 length is 13 residues. V lost 7 bases to trimming and J lost 3 bases, with 13 bases between them. The germline V gene has CDR1 MNHNS and CDR2 SASEGT. Written as DNA, the CDR3 is TGTGCCAGCATGAGCGGAACATTCTACGAGCAGTACTTC. This sequence encodes CASMSGTFYEQYF.

The chain joins TRBV19 to TRBJ1-5, with 8 bases aligning to TRBD1. The CDR3 has 15 amino acids. With 3 bases clipped from V and 0 bases from J, the junction kept 1 base outside the gene matches. Per the germline V gene, CDR1 is LNHDA and CDR2 is SQIVND (reference sequence). CDR3 in amino acids: CASSIDRGSNQPQHF. In DNA form, the CDR3 reads TGTGCCAGTAGTATTGACAGGGGTAGCAATCAGCCCCAGCATTTT.

The V and J genes are TRBV6-6 and TRBJ2-7, with 9 bases matching TRBD1. V was clipped by 2 bases and J by 4 bases; unmatched bases: 0. The CDR3 has 13 residues. CDR1 is MNHNY, CDR2 SVGAGI, per germline (reference sequence). CDR3 bases: TGTGCCAGCAGTTACGGGACAGGGTACGAGCAGTACTTC. This translates into CASSYGTGYEQYF.